This T cell receptor (beta chain) was sequenced during a study of T-cell memory formation after mild COVID-19. Study-wide background: TCR clusters were largely donor specific. Findings of the study overall: Contracting CD4+ clones were located mainly in CM and EM, and CD8+ clones in EMRA. That cross-reactive memory joined was suggested by some responding clones appearing in pre-infection memory.

5'RACE primed at constant segments yielded TCR alpha and TCR beta cDNA libraries bearing sample barcodes and UMIs. Using its own MiXCR run on the 5' RACE reads, TCRdb lists one record per CDR3 protein. The data contain fewer than 200,000 distinct CDR3 sequences, 13% of them singletons. With 4 bases clipped from V and 2 bases from J, the junction kept 9 bases outside the gene matches. Germline assignment: CDR1 SGHKS and CDR2 YYEKEE (reference sequence). This CDR3 contains 15 residues. A note on this clonotype: What it recognizes is unknown.

J is TRBJ2-7 and V is TRBV5-5; 7 bases agree with TRBD1. The TCR sequence derives from a man between 18 and 29 years old who had mild COVID-19 (a few samples of this study predate the infection). Cell type and time point are not known. Sequenced: PBMCs or a T cell subset sorted from them (not recorded which). CDR3 sequence: CASSQAGTDPYEQYV. CDR3 nucleotide sequence: TGTGCCAGCAGCCAAGCCGGGACAGACCCCTACGAGCAGTACGTC.